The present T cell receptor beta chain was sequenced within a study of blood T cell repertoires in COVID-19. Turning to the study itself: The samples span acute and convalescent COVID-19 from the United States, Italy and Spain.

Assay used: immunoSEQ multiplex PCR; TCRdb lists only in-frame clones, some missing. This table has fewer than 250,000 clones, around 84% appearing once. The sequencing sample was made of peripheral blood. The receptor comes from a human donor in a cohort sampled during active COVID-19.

The CDR3 reads CASKRAGNSNQPQHF. The CDR3 DNA follows: TGTGCCAGCAAAAGGGCGGGGAATAGCAATCAGCCCCAGCATTTT. The chain couples TRBV27 to TRBJ1-5, with D uncertain. Per the germline V gene, CDR1 is MNHEY and CDR2 is SMNVEV (reference sequence). The CDR3 has 15 residues. With 7 bases removed from V and 0 bases from J, the gap between germline ends came to 13 bases.